This TCR beta chain derives from a study of cytomegalovirus exposure and HLA in healthy donors. Broader study findings: Several top significant clusters appeared, in a later analysis, to be linked to common viral pathogens. Reports state that TCR beta sequences accurately predicted most subjects' HLA-A and HLA-B alleles. A few CMV-associated chains proved CMV antigen-specific in vitro.

The primer mix had 60 Vbeta and 13 Jbeta primers. Produced via immunoSEQ multiplex PCR; TCRdb's table is partial and in-frame only. The repertoire holds about 150,000 clones, with 75% to 90% as singletons. In its sample, this clone was seen a few times. What it recognizes is unknown. Trimming stripped 6 bases from V and 9 bases from J, with 18 bases between. CDR1 is MNHEY, CDR2 SVGAGI, per germline. The CDR3 sequence is 15 residues long. Sequenced input: PBMCs. The chain has TRBV6-5 and TRBJ1-6, with a tentative D call TRBD1 (5 bases). The clonotype originates from a woman aged 18-35 years in good health and CMV-seronegative. The DNA of the CDR3 is TGTGCCAGCAGCCTGGTGGGGCCGCCTAGTTCACCCCTCCACTTT. Translating gives CASSLVGPPSSPLHF.